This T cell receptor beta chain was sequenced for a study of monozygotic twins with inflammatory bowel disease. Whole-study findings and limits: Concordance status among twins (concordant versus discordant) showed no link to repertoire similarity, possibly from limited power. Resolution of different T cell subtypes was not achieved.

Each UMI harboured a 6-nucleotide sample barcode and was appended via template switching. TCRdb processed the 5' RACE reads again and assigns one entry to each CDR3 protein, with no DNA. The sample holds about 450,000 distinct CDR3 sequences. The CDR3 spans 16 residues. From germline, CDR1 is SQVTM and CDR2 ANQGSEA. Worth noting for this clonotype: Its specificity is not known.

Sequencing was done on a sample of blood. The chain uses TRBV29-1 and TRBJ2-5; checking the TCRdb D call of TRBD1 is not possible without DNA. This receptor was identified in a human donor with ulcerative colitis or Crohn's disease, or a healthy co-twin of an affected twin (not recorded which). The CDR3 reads CSVSRRDRPSQETQYF.